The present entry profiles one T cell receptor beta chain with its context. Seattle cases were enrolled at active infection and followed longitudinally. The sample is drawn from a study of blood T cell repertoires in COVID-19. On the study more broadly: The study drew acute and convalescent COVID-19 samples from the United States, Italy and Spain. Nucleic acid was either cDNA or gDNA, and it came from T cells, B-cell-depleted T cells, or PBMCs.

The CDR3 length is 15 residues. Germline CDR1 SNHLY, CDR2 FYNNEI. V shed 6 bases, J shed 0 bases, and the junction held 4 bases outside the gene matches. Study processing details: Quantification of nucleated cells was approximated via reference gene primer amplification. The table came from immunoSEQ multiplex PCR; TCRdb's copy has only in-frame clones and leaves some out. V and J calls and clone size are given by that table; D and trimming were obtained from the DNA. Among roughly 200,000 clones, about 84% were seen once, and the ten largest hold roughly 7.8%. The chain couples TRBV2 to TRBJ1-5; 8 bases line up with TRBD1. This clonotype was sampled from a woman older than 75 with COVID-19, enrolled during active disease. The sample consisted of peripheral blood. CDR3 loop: CASRPDRGSNQPQHF. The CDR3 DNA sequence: TGTGCCAGCAGGCCTGACAGGGGTAGCAATCAGCCCCAGCATTTT. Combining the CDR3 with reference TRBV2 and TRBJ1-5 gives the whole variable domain EPEVTQTPSHQVTQMGQEVILRCVPISNHLYFYWYRQILGQKVEFLVSFYNNEISEKSEIFDDQFSVERPDGSNFTLKIRSTKLEDSAMYFCASRPDRGSNQPQHFGDGTRLSIL.